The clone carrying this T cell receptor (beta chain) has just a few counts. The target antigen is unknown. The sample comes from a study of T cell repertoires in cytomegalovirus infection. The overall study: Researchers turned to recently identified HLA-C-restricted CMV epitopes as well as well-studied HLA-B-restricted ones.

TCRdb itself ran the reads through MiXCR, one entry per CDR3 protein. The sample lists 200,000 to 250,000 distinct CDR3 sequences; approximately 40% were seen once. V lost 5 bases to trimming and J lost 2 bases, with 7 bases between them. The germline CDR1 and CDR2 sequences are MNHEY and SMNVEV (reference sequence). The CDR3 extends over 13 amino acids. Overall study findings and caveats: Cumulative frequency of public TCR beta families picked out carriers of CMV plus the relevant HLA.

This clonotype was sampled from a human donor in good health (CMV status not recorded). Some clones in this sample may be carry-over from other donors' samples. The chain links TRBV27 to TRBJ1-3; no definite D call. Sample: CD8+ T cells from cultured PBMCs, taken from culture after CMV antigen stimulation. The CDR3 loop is CASSNTAGNTIYF. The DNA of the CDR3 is TGTGCCAGCAGTAATACTGCTGGAAACACCATATATTTT.